What follows are 32 T cell receptor beta chains derived from one specimen sequenced in a study of T cells in narcolepsy. Sequencing was performed with immunoSEQ multiplex PCR; in TCRdb, only in-frame clones are kept and a portion is missing. The repertoire has around 31,000 clones, approximately 78% of them found once; the top ten carry about 2.7%. Source material: CD45RA- memory CD4+ T cells from PBMCs. These receptor sequences come from a human donor with narcolepsy.

This clone has only one observation. The V gene is TRBV27, the J gene TRBJ2-7; D unclear. CDR3 size: 13 residues. Germline V lookup: CDR1 MNHEY, CDR2 SMNVEV (reference sequence). V shed 2 bases and J shed 3 bases, with 8 bases lying between them. The CDR3 sequence: CASSLGPHYEQYF. In nucleotides, the CDR3 is TGTGCCAGCAGTTTAGGGCCGCACTACGAGCAGTACTTC.

This clone has more than one count but fewer than ten. At one boundary the junction diverges from the germline segment, which might be a read error. This chain connects TRBV30 to TRBJ1-1; D is possibly TRBD1 (5 bases). Germline V gene data show CDR1 as GTSNPN and CDR2 as SVGIG (reference sequence). The CDR3 contains 13 residues. DNA of the CDR3: TGTGCCGGGAGGGGCAGTTTGAACACTGAAGCTTTCTTT. Its translation is CAGRGSLNTEAFF.

The genes are TRBV28 and TRBJ2-1; 8 positions agree with TRBD1. Germline CDR1 MDHEN, CDR2 SYDVKM. Germline trimming cut 9 bases from V and 7 bases from J; bases unmatched to any gene: 8. The CDR3 length is 13 residues. In nucleotides, the CDR3 is TGTGCCAGTTTGGACAGGGCTGGAAATGAGCAGTTCTTC. Its translation is CASLDRAGNEQFF. Combining the CDR3 with reference TRBV28 and TRBJ2-1 gives the whole variable domain DVKVTQSSRYLVKRTGEKVFLECVQDMDHENMFWYRQDPGLGLRLIYFSYDVKMKEKGDIPEGYSVSREKKERFSLILESASTNQTSMYLCASLDRAGNEQFFGPGTRLTVL.

This clone was counted between two and nine times. The chain employs TRBV7-9 and TRBJ1-5, with 9 bases aligning to TRBD1. The CDR3 is 14 amino acids. Germline V gene sequence: CDR1 SEHNR, CDR2 FQNEAQ (reference sequence). V was pared by 5 bases and J by 4 bases, with 3 bases of the junction left unmatched. The CDR3 here is CASSAGTGNQPQHF. DNA for the CDR3: TGTGCCAGCAGCGCCGGGACAGGGAATCAGCCCCAGCATTTT.

This chain joins TRBV27 and TRBJ2-3; 14 bases agree with TRBD2. V lost 6 bases to trimming and J lost 5 bases; unmatched junction nucleotides: 4. The germline V gene has CDR1 MNHEY and CDR2 SMNVEV (reference sequence). The CDR3 spans 15 residues. The CDR3 spells CASRGLAGAGDTQYF. CDR3 DNA sequence: TGTGCCAGCAGGGGACTAGCGGGAGCGGGAGATACGCAGTATTTT.

The rearrangement uses TRBV10-3 and TRBJ2-3; D might be TRBD1 (5 bases). The CDR3 sequence is 14 residues long. Trimming pared 6 bases from V and 2 bases from J, leaving 12 bases between. Germline V gene sequence: CDR1 ENHRY, CDR2 SYGVKD. The CDR3 reads CAIRGGALTDTQYF. The CDR3 nucleotides are TGTGCCATCAGGGGTGGGGCCCTCACAGATACGCAGTATTTT.

V gene TRBV6-1 combines with J gene TRBJ2-1; the D is unclear. The V end was cut by 0 bases, the J end by 4 bases, with 13 bases between. Per the germline V gene, CDR1 is MNHNS and CDR2 is SASEGT. This CDR3 is built from 16 residues. CDR3 amino acids: CASSEAYLPPYNEQFF. In DNA, the CDR3 is TGTGCCAGCAGTGAAGCGTACCTTCCACCTTACAATGAGCAGTTCTTC.

The chain links TRBV7-2 to TRBJ2-2, with D perhaps TRBD1 or TRBD2 (5 bases each). Trimming took 11 bases from V and 4 from J, leaving 23 bases between them. CDR1 and CDR2 (germline): SGHTA, FQGNSA. The CDR3 totals 16 residues. Here the CDR3 DNA reads TGTGCCTCGCAGGGAGAGATTTTCGCCCCCACCGGGGAGCTGTTTTTT. Translation gives CASQGEIFAPTGELFF.

This clone occurred once. This CDR3 reads CASSRVGTHNEQFF. In DNA form, the CDR3 reads TGCGCCAGCAGCCGGGTCGGGACTCACAATGAGCAGTTCTTC. The chain recombines TRBV5-1 with TRBJ2-1, with a possible D match to TRBD2 (6 bases). The germline V and J ends were trimmed by 4 bases and 5 bases, with 13 bases remaining between them. CDR1 is SGHRS, CDR2 YFSETQ, per germline. The CDR3 extends over 14 amino acids.

This clone was seen a few times. This CDR3 is CSVNRGGTGELFF. Written as DNA, the CDR3 is TGCAGCGTAAACAGGGGCGGCACCGGGGAGCTGTTTTTT. V usage is TRBV29-1 and J usage is TRBJ2-2, with 7 nucleotides matching TRBD1. CDR1 SQVTM and CDR2 ANQGSEA come from the germline V gene. V lost 6 bases and J lost 4; bases outside the gene matches: 5. This CDR3 spans 13 amino acids.

The V and J genes are TRBV4-3 and TRBJ1-6; 7 positions match TRBD1. This CDR3 has 15 residues. Per the germline V gene, CDR1 is LGHNA and CDR2 is YSLEER. V was clipped by 0 bases and J by 14 bases; unmatched bases: 10. CDR3 coding DNA: TGCGCCAGCAGCCAAGATTATGACAGGGCGCAATCCCTCCACTTT. Encoded protein: CASSQDYDRAQSLHF.

The gene calls are TRBV6-4 and TRBJ2-1; tentatively, D is TRBD2 (5 bases). The V end was cut by 0 bases, the J end by 1 base, with 13 bases between. This CDR3 comprises 17 residues. CDR1 MRHNA and CDR2 SNTAGT come from the germline V gene. The CDR3 DNA reads TGTGCCAGCAGTGACTCAGCCAAACCGGGATCCTACAATGAGCAGTTCTTC. Translating it yields CASSDSAKPGSYNEQFF.

V gene TRBV7-9 combines with J gene TRBJ2-1, with 9 nucleotides matching TRBD1. The V gene's germline CDR1 is SEHNR and CDR2 FQNEAQ (reference sequence). The CDR3 covers 16 residues. Trimming at V came to 5 bases and at J to 7 bases, leaving 12 bases not matched to a gene. CDR3: CASSPRPGQGTNEQFF. In DNA form, the CDR3 reads TGTGCCAGCAGCCCCCGTCCGGGACAGGGAACGAATGAGCAGTTCTTC.

The chain couples TRBV30 to TRBJ2-7, with TRBD2 as a possible D gene (6 bases). Germline loops: CDR1 GTSNPN, CDR2 SVGIG (reference sequence). CDR3 length: 13 residues. The V end lost 1 base, the J end lost 3 bases, and 10 bases lay between the germline ends. DNA for the CDR3: TGTGCCTGGAGTGGGGGACTTGACTACGAGCAGTACTTC. Amino acid sequence: CAWSGGLDYEQYF.

V is TRBV7-3 and J is TRBJ2-1; weak D call: TRBD2 (5 bases). V lost 6 bases to trimming and J lost 14 bases, with 20 bases between them. Germline V CDR1 and CDR2: SGHTA, FQGTGA. The CDR3 consists of 13 residues. As DNA, the CDR3 is TGTGCCAGCAGTCTCCGTTTGGGAGAAAGGAAGTTCTTC. It specifies CASSLRLGERKFF.

The chain couples TRBV4-3 to TRBJ2-3; no clear D. The CDR3 runs to 13 residues. The ends were cut back, 0 bases at V and 7 bases at J, with 8 bases in the middle. Looked up from germline, CDR1 is LGHNA and CDR2 is YSLEER. DNA for the CDR3: TGCGCCAGCAGCCAAGAGACCCGGAATACGCAGTATTTT. Residues: CASSQETRNTQYF.

The chain combines TRBV4-1 with TRBJ2-5, with 8 positions matching TRBD2. The CDR3 spans 17 residues. Losses at the gene ends were 2 bases for V and 5 bases for J; bases not matched to a gene: 13. CDR1 is MGHRA and CDR2 is YSYEKL in the germline V gene. This CDR3 reads CASSQQPGTRGWETQYF. DNA of the CDR3: TGCGCCAGCAGCCAACAACCCGGGACTAGGGGTTGGGAGACCCAGTACTTC.

The CDR3 sequence: CASSLAGRVGELFF. The CDR3 nucleotides read TGTGCCAGCAGCTTGGCCGGTCGCGTCGGGGAGCTGTTTTTT. The rearrangement links TRBV5-4 to TRBJ2-2; D gene uncertain. V was shortened by 0 bases and J by 7 bases, with 10 bases between the two germline ends. This CDR3 is built from 14 residues. CDR1 is SGHNT and CDR2 is YYREEE in the germline V gene (reference sequence).

J is TRBJ2-6 and V is TRBV10-3; no clear D. This CDR3 is built from 19 residues. V dropped 5 bases and J dropped 5 bases, with 25 bases sitting between them. From germline, CDR1 is ENHRY and CDR2 SYGVKD. CDR3 DNA: TGTGCCATCAGTTCATGTCGCTGTAAGATACAAAGTCGGGCCAACGTCCTGACTTTC. The encoded protein is CAISSCRCKIQSRANVLTF.

About this clone itself: The same CDR3 arises from other DNA sequences in this sample as well. The V and J genes are TRBV7-2 and TRBJ2-7, with D possibly called TRBD1 or TRBD2 (5 bases each). The CDR3 consists of 14 residues. Germline assignment: CDR1 SGHTA and CDR2 FQGNSA. The V end was cut by 0 bases, the J end by 4 bases, with 10 bases between. The CDR3, as DNA: TGTGCCAGCAGCTTAGCTCCGGGGACGTACGAGCAGTACTTC. This encodes CASSLAPGTYEQYF.

V usage is TRBV19 and J usage is TRBJ2-1; D could derive from TRBD1 or TRBD2 (5 bases each). Trimming cost V 3 bases and J 7 bases, with 16 bases left between them. This CDR3 is 15 amino acids long. The germline CDR1 and CDR2 sequences are LNHDA and SQIVND (reference sequence). The CDR3 loop is CASSIQGAPGNEQFF. The CDR3, as DNA: TGTGCCAGTAGTATCCAAGGGGCCCCGGGGAATGAGCAGTTCTTC.

The chain carries TRBV28 and TRBJ2-7; 8 bases align to TRBD1. Germline lookup yields CDR1 MDHEN and CDR2 SYDVKM. The CDR3 contains 14 residues. J gave up 0 bases and V 11 bases, and 9 bases lay outside the gene matches. The CDR3: CAGGTGVFSYEQYF. DNA for the CDR3: TGTGCCGGGGGGACAGGAGTCTTCTCCTACGAGCAGTACTTC.

The chain uses TRBV5-1 and TRBJ2-3; D is undetermined. V lost 1 base to trimming and J lost 1 base, with 10 bases between them. The CDR3 extends over 15 amino acids. Germline CDR1 reads SGHRS; CDR2 reads YFSETQ. CDR3 residues: CASSLKAAGTDTQYF. DNA for the CDR3: TGCGCCAGCAGCTTGAAAGCCGCGGGCACAGATACGCAGTATTTT.

This clone was seen more than once but under ten times. The rearrangement links TRBV30 to TRBJ2-3; TRBD2 matches 7 bases. Germline V CDR1 and CDR2: GTSNPN, SVGIG (reference sequence). J gave up 0 bases and V 5 bases, and 14 bases lay outside the gene matches. This CDR3 is built from 17 residues. For the CDR3, the DNA is TGTGCCTGGGTCGCTGGGAGGGGCGGGGCCAGCACAGATACGCAGTATTTT. Its translation: CAWVAGRGGASTDTQYF. The full variable domain, rest sourced from reference TRBV30 and TRBJ2-3, is SQTIHQWPATLVQPVGSPLSLECTVEGTSNPNLYWYRQAAGRGLQLLFYSVGIGQISSEVPQNLSASRPQDRQFILSSKKLLLSDSGFYLCAWVAGRGGASTDTQYFGPGTRLTVL.

The chain carries TRBV28 and TRBJ2-5; 9 bases fit TRBD2. Per the germline V gene, CDR1 is MDHEN and CDR2 is SYDVKM. V trimming: 5 bases; J trimming: 5 bases; junction bases outside the gene matches: 12. The CDR3 runs 16 residues. This CDR3 is CASSATSGGRRETQYF. CDR3 DNA sequence: TGTGCCAGCAGTGCGACCAGCGGGGGGAGGCGGGAGACCCAGTACTTC.

In its sample, this clone was seen once. The chain employs TRBV9 and TRBJ2-1, with 8 bases aligning to TRBD2. Germline CDR1 SGDLS, CDR2 YYNGEE. This CDR3 is built from 16 residues. V shed 0 bases and J 8 bases; nucleotides not matched to a gene: 10. This chain's CDR3 is CASSVDPAGVRDEQFF. For the CDR3, the DNA is TGTGCCAGCAGCGTAGATCCAGCGGGGGTACGGGATGAGCAGTTCTTC.

The chain is built from TRBV6-1 and TRBJ2-1; 9 positions match TRBD2. Germline V CDR1 and CDR2: MNHNS, SASEGT. The CDR3 sequence is 15 residues long. With V trimmed by 5 bases and J by 9 bases, 11 bases remained unmatched. The CDR3 region has the DNA TGTGCCAGCAGTACCGGGACTAGCATCGCTCGTGAGCAGTTCTTC. Encoded protein: CASSTGTSIAREQFF.

The CDR3 DNA is TGTGCCTGGACCCGATTTTCAGGGGGTATCCAAGAGACCCAGTACTTC. Its translation: CAWTRFSGGIQETQYF. The rearrangement links TRBV30 to TRBJ2-5; 7 nucleotides line up with TRBD1. The germline CDR1 and CDR2 sequences are GTSNPN and SVGIG (reference sequence). The length of the CDR3 is 16 residues. Trimming took 4 bases from V and 1 from J; bases not matched to a gene: 12.

This chain links TRBV27 with TRBJ2-1; 13 bases line up with TRBD2. Trimming removed 2 bases from V and 7 bases from J; junction bases left unmatched: 11. In germline, CDR1 is MNHEY, CDR2 SMNVEV (reference sequence). The CDR3 spans 18 residues. CDR3 DNA: TGTGCCAGCAGTTTAAGAGGACTAGCGGGAGCCGGGGGGAATGAGCAGTTCTTC. This sequence encodes CASSLRGLAGAGGNEQFF.

J is TRBJ1-2 and V is TRBV4-3; 9 bases fit TRBD1. The J segment lost 7 bases and the V segment lost 4 bases, leaving 7 bases of the junction unmatched. This CDR3 is 14 amino acids long. Germline values: CDR1 LGHNA, CDR2 YSLEER. This CDR3 reads CASSPGTGPGGYTF. CDR3 sequence (DNA): TGCGCCAGCAGCCCCGGGACAGGGCCGGGTGGCTACACCTTC.

This chain joins TRBV9 and TRBJ1-1; TRBD1 is a possible D gene (5 bases). Per germline, CDR1 SGDLS and CDR2 YYNGEE. CDR3 size: 13 residues. V was pared by 5 bases and J by 11 bases, with 19 bases between. The CDR3 region is CASSTTEAGGAFF. The CDR3 DNA follows: TGTGCCAGCAGTACGACAGAGGCCGGAGGGGCTTTCTTT.

This chain joins TRBV18 and TRBJ1-5; D perhaps matches TRBD1 (5 bases). The germline V and J ends were trimmed by 1 base and 5 bases, with 6 bases remaining between them. This CDR3 contains 13 residues. Germline V gene data show CDR1 as KGHSH and CDR2 as LQKENI. CDR3 protein: CASSPRDDQPQHF. For the CDR3, the DNA is TGTGCCAGCTCACCACGGGACGATCAGCCCCAGCATTTT.